Presented here are 25 T cell receptor beta chains from one specimen sequenced in a study of T cell responses to AZD1222 COVID-19 vaccine. Some clones are missing from TCRdb's copy, which holds only in-frame ones; the method was immunoSEQ multiplex PCR. This sample's table has about 140,000 clones. Material: peripheral blood. All receptors derive from an adult in good health.

J is TRBJ2-5 and V is TRBV4-1; 8 nucleotides agree with TRBD2. The CDR3 length is 15 residues. Germline CDR1 and CDR2: MGHRA and YSYEKL. With V trimmed by 4 bases and J by 4 bases, 8 bases remained unmatched. The CDR3 region has the DNA TGCGCCAGCAGCCTCGCTCCGGGGGGGGGAGAGACCCAGTACTTC. Translating it yields CASSLAPGGGETQYF.

The V and J genes are TRBV30 and TRBJ1-1, with D perhaps TRBD1 (6 bases). The CDR3 contains 16 residues. Trimming pared 7 bases from V and 4 bases from J, leaving 25 bases between. CDR1 and CDR2 (germline): GTSNPN, SVGIG (reference sequence). The chain's CDR3 is CAFRSWGGGASTEAFF. DNA for the CDR3: TGTGCCTTCAGAAGCTGGGGGGGCGGTGCGAGCACTGAAGCTTTCTTT.

The chain employs TRBV19 and TRBJ2-5; possibly TRBD1 or TRBD2 for D (5 bases each). The CDR3 spans 13 residues. V was clipped by 5 bases and J by 4 bases, with 11 bases between them. Germline V gene lookup returns CDR1 LNHDA and CDR2 SQIVND (reference sequence). DNA of the CDR3: TGTGCCAGTAGTGTCCGGGACCCAGAGACCCAGTACTTC. Its protein is CASSVRDPETQYF.

The chain has TRBV2 and TRBJ1-4; D may be TRBD1 (5 bases). The V gene lost 8 bases and the J gene lost 6 bases, with 10 bases spanning the gap. The CDR3 consists of 12 residues. Per germline, CDR1 SNHLY and CDR2 FYNNEI. This CDR3 is CASGRDHEKLFF. The DNA of the CDR3 is TGTGCCAGCGGAAGGGACCATGAAAAACTGTTTTTT.

The chain's CDR3 is CASSLYKVDYGYTF. The CDR3 DNA sequence: TGTGCCAGCAGCTTATACAAAGTAGACTATGGCTACACCTTC. The chain joins TRBV7-2 to TRBJ1-2; D gene uncertain. Germline assignment: CDR1 SGHTA and CDR2 FQGNSA. The CDR3 loop spans 14 amino acids. V lost 2 bases and J lost 3, with 10 bases in between.

CDR3 loop: CASSIDRGGHQPQHF. CDR3 DNA sequence: TGTGCCAGTAGTATAGATCGGGGGGGTCATCAGCCCCAGCATTTT. This rearrangement joins TRBV19 to TRBJ1-5, with D possibly matching TRBD1 (5 bases). Germline V gene lookup returns CDR1 LNHDA and CDR2 SQIVND (reference sequence). V was cut by 0 bases and J by 5 bases, with 11 bases left in between. CDR3 length equals 15 residues.

V is TRBV6-1 and J is TRBJ1-6, with 8 bases that match TRBD1. CDR3 size: 15 residues. V was clipped by 3 bases and J by 9 bases; unmatched bases: 7. CDR1 and CDR2 from the germline V gene are MNHNS and SASEGT. CDR3 protein: CASSDIQGAGSPLHF. DNA for the CDR3: TGTGCCAGCAGTGATATTCAGGGGGCGGGTTCACCCCTCCACTTT.

The chain carries TRBV19 and TRBJ2-7, with 11 bases matching TRBD2. V lost 4 bases and J lost 2; bases outside the gene matches: 4. CDR1 is LNHDA and CDR2 is SQIVND in the germline V gene (reference sequence). This CDR3 contains 15 residues. CDR3 coding DNA: TGTGCCAGTAGTACGACTAGCGGGGATACCTACGAGCAGTACTTC. Translating it yields CASSTTSGDTYEQYF.

The chain carries TRBV5-6 and TRBJ2-2; D ambiguous. Germline V CDR1 and CDR2: SGHDT, YYEEEE. The V end lost 0 bases, the J end lost 4 bases, and 10 bases lay between the germline ends. CDR3 length: 15 amino acids. CDR3 sequence (DNA): TGTGCCAGCAGCTTGGGTCCCCCAGGCACCGGGGAGCTGTTTTTT. Its translation is CASSLGPPGTGELFF.

The chain combines TRBV3-1 (or the pseudogene TRBV3-2) with TRBJ2-1, with D tentatively TRBD1 (5 bases). Trimming took off 2 bases at V and 10 bases at J, with 15 bases between the two ends. This CDR3 is built from 14 residues. CDR1 and CDR2 from the germline V gene are LGHDT and YNNKEL (reference sequence). CDR3 residues: CASSQRGGRTEQFF. The CDR3 DNA sequence: TGTGCCAGCAGCCAAAGGGGTGGGCGGACAGAGCAGTTCTTC.

The chain has TRBV24-1 and TRBJ2-1; 9 bases map to TRBD2. The CDR3 runs to 16 residues. Losses at the gene ends were 2 bases for V and 2 bases for J; bases not matched to a gene: 3. Germline assignment: CDR1 KGHDR and CDR2 SFDVKD. The CDR3 sequence is CATSDSAGGTYNEQFF. In DNA, the CDR3 is TGTGCCACCAGTGATTCCGCGGGGGGGACCTACAATGAGCAGTTCTTC.

The gene calls are TRBV5-4 and TRBJ1-4; D remains unclear. Trimming cost V 3 bases and J 0 bases, with 9 bases left between them. The CDR3 totals 15 residues. Germline CDR1 SGHNT, CDR2 YYREEE (reference sequence). The CDR3 sequence: CASSSTPATNEKLFF. The CDR3 DNA reads TGTGCCAGCAGCTCGACCCCTGCAACTAATGAAAAACTGTTTTTT.

This rearrangement joins TRBV19 to TRBJ1-1; D gene unclear. Germline V lookup: CDR1 LNHDA, CDR2 SQIVND (reference sequence). Trimming removed 7 bases at V and 5 bases at J, with 14 bases between. The CDR3 is made up of 13 amino acids. In DNA form, the CDR3 reads TGTGCCAGTAACGAAGGAGGTCGGACTGAAGCTTTCTTT. Translating gives CASNEGGRTEAFF.

This chain uses TRBV7-2 with TRBJ2-5; possibly TRBD1 for D (6 bases). The CDR3 loop spans 14 amino acids. CDR1 is SGHTA, CDR2 FQGNSA, per germline. Trimming stripped 5 bases from V and 3 bases from J, with 13 bases between. For the CDR3, the DNA is TGTGCCAGCAGCCAGGGGCGGGCAGAAGAGACCCAGTACTTC. Amino acid sequence: CASSQGRAEETQYF.

This chain links TRBV30 with TRBJ1-1; D gene ambiguous. Germline V lookup: CDR1 GTSNPN, CDR2 SVGIG (reference sequence). With 6 bases removed from V and 1 base from J, the gap between germline ends came to 12 bases. The CDR3 loop spans 13 amino acids. CDR3 residues: CACGCRENTEAFF. In nucleotides, the CDR3 is TGTGCCTGCGGTTGTAGGGAGAACACTGAAGCTTTCTTT.

The gene calls are TRBV11-2 and TRBJ1-3; D perhaps matches TRBD1 (6 bases). The length of the CDR3 is 11 residues. The V end was cut by 4 bases, the J end by 9 bases, with 7 bases between. The germline V gene encodes CDR1 SGHAT and CDR2 FQNNGV. The CDR3 coding sequence is TGTGCCAGCAGCTCCAGGGGCACCATATATTTT. This translates into CASSSRGTIYF.

V is TRBV5-1 and J is TRBJ2-5; D might be TRBD2 (6 bases). The CDR3 contains 17 residues. Trimming took 2 bases from V and 0 from J, leaving 17 bases between them. CDR1 and CDR2 (germline): SGHRS, YFSETQ. This CDR3 reads CASSLGGGNLNQETQYF. The CDR3 nucleotides are TGCGCCAGCAGCTTAGGAGGAGGGAACTTGAACCAAGAGACCCAGTACTTC.

V and J are TRBV6-2 or TRBV6-3 and TRBJ1-5; D gene unclear. The CDR3 sequence is 15 residues long. Trimming shortened V by 4 bases and J by 3 bases, and 13 bases separated the two germline ends. Germline-derived CDR1 and CDR2 are MNHEY and SVGEGT. The CDR3 protein is CASSSRGGYNQPQHF. In nucleotides, the CDR3 is TGTGCCAGCAGTTCCCGTGGAGGATACAATCAGCCCCAGCATTTT.

CDR3 nucleotides: TGTGCCACCAGCAGAGACCGAAACACAGATACGCAGTATTTT. It translates to CATSRDRNTDTQYF. The chain links TRBV15 to TRBJ2-3; D uncertain. Between the trimmed V and J ends, which lost 0 bases and 2 bases, there was a span of 6 bases. The CDR3 covers 14 residues. In germline, CDR1 is LNHNV, CDR2 YYDKDF (reference sequence).

The genes are TRBV7-6 and TRBJ2-3, with 7 bases fitting TRBD1. The CDR3 loop spans 15 amino acids. CDR1 and CDR2 (germline): SGHVS, FNYEAQ. V gave up 1 base and J gave up 1 base; unmatched junction bases: 2. CDR3 in DNA: TGTGCCAGCAGCTTAGGACAGGGCGGCACAGATACGCAGTATTTT. It yields the protein CASSLGQGGTDTQYF. The full variable domain, with the rest looked up from reference TRBV7-6 and TRBJ2-3, is GAGVSQSPRYKVTKRGQDVALRCDPISGHVSLYWYRQALGQGPEFLTYFNYEAQQDKSGLPNDRFSAERPEGSISTLTIQRTEQRDSAMYRCASSLGQGGTDTQYFGPGTRLTVL.

The chain uses TRBV5-5 and TRBJ2-7; the D gene could be TRBD1 or TRBD2 (6 bases each). The CDR3 has 16 residues. V was cut by 4 bases and J by 5 bases, with 22 bases left in between. CDR1 and CDR2 (germline): SGHKS, YYEKEE (reference sequence). CDR3 bases: TGTGCCAGCAGCCTATTTGGCTCGGGGGCGACCAACGAGCAGTACTTC. The encoded protein is CASSLFGSGATNEQYF.

V and J are TRBV12-5 and TRBJ1-2; D is ambiguous. V shed 6 bases and J shed 7 bases, with 15 bases lying between them. CDR3 length equals 13 residues. Germline V gene data show CDR1 as LGHNT and CDR2 as FRNRAP. CDR3 bases: TGTGCTAGTGGAACCGAGTACGTCCGTGGCTACACCTTC. Translation: CASGTEYVRGYTF.

Comment on this clone: The sample contains more than one DNA sequence encoding this CDR3. The chain recombines TRBV6-5 with TRBJ1-1; D is unresolved. CDR1 and CDR2 (germline): MNHEY, SVGAGI. This CDR3 is built from 14 residues. V lost 2 bases and J 2 bases, leaving 9 bases between the germline ends. CDR3 protein: CASSYLGLNTEAFF. As DNA, the CDR3 is TGTGCCAGCAGTTACCTGGGATTAAACACTGAAGCTTTCTTT.

The genes are TRBV11-2 and TRBJ1-1; 7 positions agree with TRBD1. Trimming cost V 5 bases and J 1 base; bases outside gene matches: 10. Germline V gene data show CDR1 as SGHAT and CDR2 as FQNNGV. CDR3 length: 16 residues. The CDR3 nucleotides are TGTGCCAGCAGCCCAGGACAGGACTGGGCGAACACTGAAGCTTTCTTT. It specifies CASSPGQDWANTEAFF. Filled out from reference TRBV11-2 and TRBJ1-1, the complete variable domain reads EAGVAQSPRYKIIEKRQSVAFWCNPISGHATLYWYQQILGQGPKLLIQFQNNGVVDDSQLPKDRFSAERLKGVDSTLKIQPAKLEDSAVYLCASSPGQDWANTEAFFGQGTRLTVV.

The chain employs TRBV27 and TRBJ2-7; tentative D call: TRBD2 (6 bases). The CDR3 loop spans 16 amino acids. In germline, CDR1 is MNHEY, CDR2 SMNVEV (reference sequence). Trimming removed 6 bases from V and 1 base from J, with 19 bases in between. Here the CDR3 reads CASRPTAAGWSYEQYF. The DNA of the CDR3 is TGTGCCAGCAGACCCACCGCGGCGGGGTGGTCCTACGAGCAGTACTTC.